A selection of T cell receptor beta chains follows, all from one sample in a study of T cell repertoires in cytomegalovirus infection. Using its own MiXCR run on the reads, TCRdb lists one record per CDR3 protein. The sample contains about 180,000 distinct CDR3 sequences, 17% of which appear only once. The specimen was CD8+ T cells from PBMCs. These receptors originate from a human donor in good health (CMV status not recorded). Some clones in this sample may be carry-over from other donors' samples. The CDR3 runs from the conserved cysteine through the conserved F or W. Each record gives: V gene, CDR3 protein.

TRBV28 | CASSLVRGREGYTF
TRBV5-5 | CASSAGTGFHEQYF
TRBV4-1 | CASSQGGGPTEAFF
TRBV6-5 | CASSYEGSEQFF
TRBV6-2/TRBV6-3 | CASTGTGPSYEQYF
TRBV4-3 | CASSAGVAQKTDTQYF
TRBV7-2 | CASSAPSSFYEQFF
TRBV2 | CASSSRVYEQYF
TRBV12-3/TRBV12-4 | CASSLGLGSEAFF
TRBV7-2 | CASSFGAGSDEQFF
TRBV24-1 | CATSDYTGTTNTGELFF
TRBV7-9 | CASSLSIEETQYF
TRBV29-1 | CSVAWDRDYEQYF
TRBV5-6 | CASSLGTIGLNIQYF
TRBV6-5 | CASSYSGGTNLFPYEQYF
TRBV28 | CASSPTGTDQETQYF
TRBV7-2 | CASSSLGDRVHGYTF
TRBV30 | CAWSYRGLEQYF
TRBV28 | CASSSDRAGFTGELFF
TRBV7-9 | CASSLTSFSSYEQYF
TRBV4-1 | CASSQDGGETQYF
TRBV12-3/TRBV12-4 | CASSFGGLQFF
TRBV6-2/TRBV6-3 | CASSPSRANEQFF
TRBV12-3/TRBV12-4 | CASFPPTGFGYTF
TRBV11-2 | CASSLNPSSNQPQHF
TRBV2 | CASSLVKEVYNEQFF
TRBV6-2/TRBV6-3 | CASSIQADTQYF
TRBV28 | CASSGRDNSGANVLTF
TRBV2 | CASSVPGVTYEQYF
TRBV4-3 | CASSQEVRVNTEAFF
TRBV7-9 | CASSPVGQGEEKLFF
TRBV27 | CASSLEGGGRTGELFF
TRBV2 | CASSGQEAFF
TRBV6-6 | CASSYLPGGDNYGYTF
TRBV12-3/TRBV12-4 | CASSPPDRARGTEAFF
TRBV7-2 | CASSTGPSYGYTF
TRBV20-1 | CSASPLSSYNEQFF
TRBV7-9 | CASSLAVENSPLHF
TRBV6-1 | CASSPILISSTDTQYF
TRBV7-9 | CASSPLGEEQYF
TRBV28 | CASSFLTSGDLQETQYF
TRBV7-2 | CASSLGRAGYNSPLHF